Sequencing of this T cell receptor beta chain was carried out in a study of Graves' ophthalmopathy and Graves' hyperthyroidism. This clonotype was detected once. Amplification targeted the TCR beta CDR3 regions, with RNA transcripts as the source material. The authors performed first-round RT-PCR with HTBI primers and then a second-round multiplex PCR. TCRdb used MiXCR to reprocess the multiplex PCR reads, holding one entry per CDR3 protein. The table records over a million distinct CDR3 sequences, 35% to 40% of them present only once. Germline assignment: CDR1 WSHSY and CDR2 SAAADI. This CDR3 contains 13 residues. Trimming took 0 bases from V and 4 from J, leaving 7 bases between them.

The sequenced sample was peripheral blood or thyroid tissue (not recorded which). The chain has TRBV10-2 and TRBJ2-7; TRBD1 or TRBD2 may be the D gene (5 bases each). The origin of this receptor is an adult man with Graves' hyperthyroidism. The CDR3 protein is CASSESGEYEQYF. DNA of the CDR3: TGCGCCAGCAGTGAGTCGGGGGAATACGAGCAGTACTTC.